Listed below are T cell receptor beta chains from one sample, sequenced in a study of blood T cell repertoires in COVID-19. Only in-frame clones appear in the TCRdb table, and some are missing; sequencing was by immunoSEQ multiplex PCR. The data show about 35,000 clones, around 83% seen once. The sample taken for sequencing was peripheral blood. Receptors originate from a man in his 60s with active or convalescent COVID-19. Both conserved end residues are part of each CDR3. Each record gives: V gene, J gene, D gene, clone size, CDR3 length, CDR3 DNA, CDR3 protein. A D gene is named only where the DNA matches it firmly. For some rows the clone size is stated as once, few or many, or as a class when expanded; others skip it.

TRBV5-1	TRBJ1-1	TRBD1	many	16	TGCGCCAGCAGCAGATCAGGGGACAGCAAGAACACTGAAGCTTTCTTT	CASSRSGDSKNTEAFF
TRBV6-5	TRBJ1-5	-	-	13	TGTGCCAGCAGTAAAACAGGCTCTCAGCCCCAGCATTTT	CASSKTGSQPQHF
TRBV7-2	TRBJ2-5	-	-	14	TGTGCCAGCACCCCTTATCTAGGATCAGAGACCCAGTACTTC	CASTPYLGSETQYF
TRBV7-8	TRBJ1-4	TRBD1	-	15	TGTGCCAGCAGCCAGGACAGGGGGCGCGTTGAAAAACTGTTTTTT	CASSQDRGRVEKLFF
TRBV6-6	TRBJ1-2	-	-	15	TGTGCCAGCAGACGGAGGGGACTCACTCCCTATGGCTACACCTTC	CASRRRGLTPYGYTF
TRBV19	TRBJ1-2	TRBD1	-	14	TGTGCCAGTAGTTCGACAGGGGTTGCCTATGGCTACACCTTC	CASSSTGVAYGYTF
TRBV5-4	TRBJ2-1	-	-	13	TGTGCCAGCAGCCCGCCCCGGGGGAATGAGCAGTTCTTC	CASSPPRGNEQFF
TRBV6-1	TRBJ1-5	-	-	19	TGTGCCAGCAGTGACCCCAGGGGCGCAATTCCATTGAGCAATCAGCCCCAGCATTTT	CASSDPRGAIPLSNQPQHF
TRBV9	TRBJ2-3	-	-	17	TGTGCCAGCAGCGTAGACCCCCCGGGAGCCCTCACAGATACGCAGTATTTT	CASSVDPPGALTDTQYF
TRBV28	TRBJ1-2	TRBD1	-	14	TGTGCCAGCAGTTTATCATCCAGGGGGCTTGGCTACACCTTC	CASSLSSRGLGYTF
TRBV6-5	TRBJ1-1	TRBD1	-	14	TGTGCCAGCAGGGGTCTGGGACAGGGTTTCGCAGCTTTCTTT	CASRGLGQGFAAFF
TRBV5-1	TRBJ1-1	-	-	13	TGCGCCAGCAGCTTGCAGGGGCGTTTAGAAGCTTTCTTT	CASSLQGRLEAFF
TRBV28	TRBJ1-5	-	-	14	TGTGCCAGCAGTTTAGGGCCAGGGCGTCAGCCCCAGCATTTT	CASSLGPGRQPQHF
TRBV18	TRBJ2-1	TRBD2	-	19	TGTGCCAGCTCACCAATGGGACTAGCGGGAGGGCCCCGTTACAATGAGCAGTTCTTC	CASSPMGLAGGPRYNEQFF
TRBV24-1	TRBJ2-1	TRBD2	-	17	TGTGCCACCAGTGATCTAAGCGGGGGGTTAGGATACAATGAGCAGTTCTTC	CATSDLSGGLGYNEQFF
TRBV11-2	TRBJ1-6	-	-	19	TGTGCCAGCAGCCCCTCCCGGGACAATCGCAGGTCCTATAATTCACCCCTCCACTTT	CASSPSRDNRRSYNSPLHF
TRBV5-1	TRBJ2-1	TRBD2	-	16	TGCGCCAGCAGCTTCTTAGCGGGAGTCGGCTACAATGAGCAGTTCTTC	CASSFLAGVGYNEQFF
TRBV5-4	TRBJ2-2	TRBD2	-	16	TGTGCCAGCAGCCTGAATAGCGGGGGGGCCACCGGGGAGCTGTTTTTT	CASSLNSGGATGELFF
TRBV29-1	TRBJ2-1	TRBD2	-	13	TGCAGCGCGGGACTAGCGCGAATGAATGAGCAGTTCTTC	CSAGLARMNEQFF
TRBV9	TRBJ1-2	-	-	14	TGTGCCAGCAGCGTAGGGTTGGGCGGGGACGGCTACACCTTC	CASSVGLGGDGYTF
TRBV5-4	TRBJ1-2	-	-	13	TGTGCCAGCAGCCCTGGACTGACCTATGGCTACACCTTC	CASSPGLTYGYTF
TRBV5-5	TRBJ2-5	-	-	15	TGTGCCAGCAGCTTGGAGGGGTCCTACCAAGAGACCCAGTACTTC	CASSLEGSYQETQYF
TRBV4-3	TRBJ1-2	-	-	18	TGCGCCAGCAGCCAAGATTTGCGTTTATCGAGGGAAAGATATGGCTACACCTTC	CASSQDLRLSRERYGYTF
TRBV27	TRBJ1-2	-	-	16	TGTGCCAGCAGTTCTCTAACAGGGTCTCTGCTTTATGGCTACACCTTC	CASSSLTGSLLYGYTF
TRBV10-3	TRBJ2-1	TRBD2	-	21	TGTGCCATCAGTGAGAGGAACCAGGCCGGGACTAGCGGAAACTACTACAATGAGCAGTTCTTC	CAISERNQAGTSGNYYNEQFF
TRBV5-6	TRBJ2-5	-	-	13	TGTGCCAGCGCCTGGGGGGAGCAAGAGACCCAGTACTTC	CASAWGEQETQYF
TRBV5-6	TRBJ1-2	TRBD1	-	15	TGTGCCAGCAGCTTGTCGTGGGACAGCCCCTATGGCTACACCTTC	CASSLSWDSPYGYTF
TRBV10-2	TRBJ2-3	-	-	15	TGCGCCAGCAGTGGGCGGGGTACTAGCACAGATACGCAGTATTTT	CASSGRGTSTDTQYF
TRBV10-1	TRBJ1-1	-	-	17	TGCGCCAGCAGTGAATACCCGGGCCGGGGGAGAGAGACTGAAGCTTTCTTT	CASSEYPGRGRETEAFF
TRBV5-1	TRBJ1-2	-	-	15	TGCGCCAGCAGACTAAACATGGGAGGGAACTATGGCTACACCTTC	CASRLNMGGNYGYTF
TRBV10-3	TRBJ1-5	-	-	16	TGTGCCATCAGTGCCGGGGGGCTATTTGGCAATCAGCCCCAGCATTTT	CAISAGGLFGNQPQHF
TRBV4-1	TRBJ1-4	-	-	15	TGCGCCAGCAGCCAAGTTGGGGCAGACAATGAAAAACTGTTTTTT	CASSQVGADNEKLFF
TRBV7-9	TRBJ1-6	TRBD1	-	16	TGTGCCAGCAGCCCGGACAGGGGGACCTATAATTCACCCCTCCACTTT	CASSPDRGTYNSPLHF
TRBV5-1	TRBJ1-1	TRBD1	-	15	TGCGCCAGCAGCTTGGACACAGGGGCGAACACTGAAGCTTTCTTT	CASSLDTGANTEAFF
TRBV5-1	TRBJ2-3	TRBD1	-	14	TGCGCCAGCAGACCGGGACAGGGCACAGATACGCAGTATTTT	CASRPGQGTDTQYF
TRBV10-3	TRBJ2-3	TRBD2	-	15	TGTGCCATCGCGGGACTAGCGGGACTAACAGATACGCAGTATTTT	CAIAGLAGLTDTQYF
TRBV7-7	TRBJ2-1	-	-	13	TGTGCCAGCAGCTCCGGGGGAGCAGGTGAGCAGTTCTTC	CASSSGGAGEQFF
TRBV6-6	TRBJ2-5	-	-	12	TGTGCCAGCAGAACAGGGACAGAGACCCAGTACTTC	CASRTGTETQYF
TRBV5-3	TRBJ2-1	TRBD2	-	15	TGTGCCAGAAGTCATAGACTAGCGGGACTCAATGAGCAGTTCTTC	CARSHRLAGLNEQFF
TRBV6-6	TRBJ2-3	TRBD2	-	16	TGTGCCAGCAGTTTCGGACTAGCGGTGGTCACAGATACGCAGTATTTT	CASSFGLAVVTDTQYF
TRBV11-3	TRBJ2-3	TRBD2	-	15	TGTGCCAGCAGCATCGGGACTAGCCGTCAAGATACGCAGTATTTT	CASSIGTSRQDTQYF
TRBV4-3	TRBJ1-4	TRBD1	-	15	TGCGCCAGCAGCCAAGGTTCCCAGGGGGGTGAAAAACTGTTTTTT	CASSQGSQGGEKLFF
TRBV4-3	TRBJ2-2	-	-	15	TGCGCCAGCAGCCAAGAGGAGTATCGCGCCGGGGAGCTGTTTTTT	CASSQEEYRAGELFF
TRBV28	TRBJ1-5	-	-	13	TGTGCCAGCAGTTCCCTATCCTATCAGCCCCAGCATTTT	CASSSLSYQPQHF
TRBV6-6	TRBJ1-5	TRBD1	-	17	TGTGCCAGCAGTCCGGCCCCGGGACAGGCTAGCAATCAGCCCCAGCATTTT	CASSPAPGQASNQPQHF
TRBV12-3/TRBV12-4	TRBJ1-4	TRBD1	-	11	TGTGCCAGCGGACAGGGGGAAAAACTGTTTTTT	CASGQGEKLFF
TRBV19	TRBJ2-2	TRBD2	-	15	TGTGCCAGTAGTGTGGGACTAGCGGCCACCGGGGAGCTGTTTTTT	CASSVGLAATGELFF
TRBV24-1	TRBJ2-1	TRBD1	-	15	TGTGCCACCAGTGATATCGGACAGGGGTACAATGAGCAGTTCTTC	CATSDIGQGYNEQFF
TRBV3-1/TRBV3-2	TRBJ1-4	TRBD1	-	16	TGTGCCAGCAGCCCTCTGGGGCGACAGGGGTTGGGAAAACTGTTTTTT	CASSPLGRQGLGKLFF
TRBV18	TRBJ2-6	-	-	17	TGTGCCAGCTCACCGGGGGCACCTCGTTCTGGGGCCAACGTCCTGACTTTC	CASSPGAPRSGANVLTF
TRBV27	TRBJ2-2	-	-	15	TGTGCCAGCAGTTTCGGTAGCGGAAAGGCCGGGGAGCTGTTTTTT	CASSFGSGKAGELFF
TRBV7-2	TRBJ2-1	-	-	15	TGTGCCAGCAGCCGTAGCTCGAGCTCCTACAATGAGCAGTTCTTC	CASSRSSSSYNEQFF
TRBV10-2	TRBJ1-4	-	-	17	TGCGCCAGCAGTGAGTCGGCGCCAGGGGCATATAATGAAAAACTGTTTTTT	CASSESAPGAYNEKLFF
TRBV2	TRBJ2-2	-	-	17	TGTGCCTCCAAACGCTCCGCAGGGGTGATATTGGCCGGGGAGCTGTTTTTT	CASKRSAGVILAGELFF
TRBV11-2	TRBJ1-6	-	once	16	TGTGCCAGCAACCGAGGGGGGGTTTCTTATAATTCACCCCTCCACTTT	CASNRGGVSYNSPLHF
TRBV12-3/TRBV12-4	TRBJ1-2	TRBD1	-	13	TGTGCCAGCAGTTCGGGACAGGACTATGGCTACACCTTC	CASSSGQDYGYTF
TRBV29-1	TRBJ2-1	-	-	14	TGCAGCGTCGCCGGACTCACCCGCGCCAATGAGCAGTTCTTC	CSVAGLTRANEQFF
TRBV6-6	TRBJ1-1	TRBD1	-	13	TGTGCCAGCAGCACCAGGGGGCACCTTGAAGCTTTCTTT	CASSTRGHLEAFF
TRBV28	TRBJ1-2	-	-	13	TGTGCCAGCAGTTCCGGGACTCTCTATGGCTACACCTTC	CASSSGTLYGYTF